This is a list of T cell receptor beta chains from one sample in a study of cytomegalovirus exposure and HLA in healthy donors. Sequencing was performed with immunoSEQ multiplex PCR; in TCRdb, only in-frame clones are kept and a portion is missing. The sample holds 150,000 to 200,000 clones, roughly 80% seen once. The specimen sequenced was PBMCs. The receptors here all came from a woman aged 45 to 65 in good health and CMV-seronegative. CDR3s include the opening cysteine and the closing phenylalanine or tryptophan. The D gene is left open where the match is weak. Clone size is stated in some rows and not others, as once, few, many or a class when expanded.

D gene,V gene,clone size,J gene,CDR3 protein,CDR3 DNA
-,TRBV7-9,-,TRBJ2-5,CASSSIDLNTYF,TGTGCCAGCAGCTCGATCGACTTGAATACGTACTTC
-,TRBV7-9,-,TRBJ1-1,CASSLARENTEAFF,TGTGCCAGCAGCTTAGCGCGAGAGAACACTGAAGCTTTCTTT
-,TRBV30,once,TRBJ2-3,CATAGAAMTQYF,TGTGCCACGGCGGGGGCGGCTATGACGCAGTATTTT
TRBD1,TRBV7-8,-,TRBJ2-3,CASSWDRKKDTQYF,TGTGCCAGCAGCTGGGACAGGAAGAAAGATACGCAGTATTTT
-,TRBV19,-,TRBJ1-4,CASRSGFWITTNEKLFF,TGTGCCAGTAGGAGCGGGTTTTGGATTACAACTAATGAAAAACTGTTTTTT
TRBD1,TRBV5-1,-,TRBJ1-2,CASSPRQGPYGYTF,TGCGCCAGCAGCCCCCGACAGGGCCCATATGGCTACACCTTC
-,TRBV5-1,-,TRBJ2-3,CASSAGLKGDTQYF,TGCGCCAGCAGCGCGGGTCTTAAGGGAGATACGCAGTATTTT
-,TRBV19,-,TRBJ1-5,CASSIKGVGQPQHF,TGTGCCAGTAGTATAAAAGGGGTAGGTCAGCCCCAGCATTTT
-,TRBV5-1,-,TRBJ1-1,CASARGTEAFF,TGCGCCAGCGCCAGGGGCACTGAAGCTTTCTTT
-,TRBV5-6,-,TRBJ2-5,CASSLARVVQETQYF,TGTGCCAGCAGCTTGGCCAGGGTGGTACAAGAGACCCAGTACTTC
TRBD1,TRBV7-9,-,TRBJ2-7,CSSSSWTGGSYEQYF,TGTTCCAGCAGTTCCTGGACAGGGGGCTCCTACGAGCAGTACTTC
-,TRBV5-1,-,TRBJ2-7,CASSLLQASGNGQYF,TGCGCCAGCAGCTTACTACAGGCTTCGGGCAACGGGCAGTACTTC
TRBD1,TRBV5-4,-,TRBJ1-6,CASSLGQAPGSPLHF,TGTGCCAGCAGCCTCGGACAGGCACCAGGCTCACCCCTCCACTTT
-,TRBV6-1,-,TRBJ1-2,CASSEALRRPDPTKRGREGYTF,TGTGCCAGCAGTGAAGCCCTCCGCCGCCCTGACCCGACGAAAAGAGGTCGAGAAGGCTACACCTTC
-,TRBV19,-,TRBJ1-6,CASSSPGFPYNSPLHF,TGTGCCAGTAGTTCGCCGGGATTCCCCTATAATTCACCCCTCCACTTT
-,TRBV7-3,-,TRBJ1-1,CASSLMGGGEAFF,TGTGCCAGCAGCTTAATGGGGGGGGGTGAAGCTTTCTTT
TRBD1,TRBV6-6,-,TRBJ2-7,CASSYPRDRGSYEQYF,TGTGCCAGCAGTTACCCCCGGGACAGGGGAAGTTACGAGCAGTACTTC
-,TRBV6-5,once,TRBJ2-7,CASSPHRETSYEQYF,TGTGCCAGCAGCCCCCACAGGGAAACCTCCTACGAGCAGTACTTC
-,TRBV28,-,TRBJ2-1,CASRPLQGGEQFF,TGTGCCAGCAGGCCACTTCAGGGAGGTGAGCAGTTCTTC
TRBD1,TRBV18,-,TRBJ2-1,CASSQGQGAEEQFF,TGTGCCAGCTCACAGGGACAGGGGGCGGAGGAGCAGTTCTTC
TRBD1,TRBV7-2,-,TRBJ2-2,CASSLRGGRGQRVTGELFF,TGTGCCAGCAGCTTAAGGGGTGGCAGGGGGCAGCGTGTGACCGGGGAGCTGTTTTTT
TRBD2,TRBV19,-,TRBJ2-7,CASSMERGHYEQYF,TGTGCCAGTAGTATGGAGCGGGGGCACTACGAGCAGTACTTC
-,TRBV2,-,TRBJ2-1,CASSPGHTYNEQFF,TGTGCCAGCAGTCCGGGACACACTTACAATGAGCAGTTCTTC
-,TRBV29-1,-,TRBJ2-7,CSAAKEVSYEQYF,TGCAGCGCAGCAAAGGAGGTATCCTACGAGCAGTACTTC
-,TRBV25-1,-,TRBJ2-1,CASNPTWAPEQFF,TGTGCCAGCAATCCCACCTGGGCCCCGGAGCAGTTCTTC
-,TRBV9,-,TRBJ2-2,CASSVNPRGPSNTGELFF,TGTGCCAGCAGCGTCAACCCCAGGGGCCCTTCGAACACCGGGGAGCTGTTTTTT
TRBD2,TRBV2,few,TRBJ2-7,CASRTQGFKREGSYEQYF,TGTGCCAGCAGGACCCAGGGTTTTAAGCGGGAGGGCTCCTACGAGCAGTACTTC
-,TRBV7-2,-,TRBJ1-2,CASSLAAGYGYTF,TGTGCCAGCAGCTTAGCGGCGGGTTATGGCTACACCTTC
-,TRBV7-2,-,TRBJ1-2,CASSLGGTGTPANGYTF,TGTGCCAGCAGCTTAGGCGGAACGGGGACACCTGCTAATGGCTACACCTTC
TRBD1,TRBV7-6,-,TRBJ1-2,CASSPGQGNYGYTF,TGTGCCAGCAGCCCAGGACAGGGGAACTATGGCTACACCTTC
TRBD2,TRBV7-9,medium-sized,TRBJ2-3,CASSPRTSRGLDTQYF,TGTGCCAGCAGCCCCAGGACTAGCAGAGGGCTAGATACGCAGTATTTT
-,TRBV7-8,few,TRBJ1-6,CASSSLQGYNSPLHF,TGTGCCAGCAGCTCGTTACAGGGCTATAATTCACCCCTCCACTTT
-,TRBV5-4,-,TRBJ2-7,CASSVGVERSEQYF,TGTGCCAGCAGCGTCGGCGTAGAAAGGAGTGAGCAGTACTTC
-,TRBV10-3,-,TRBJ2-3,CAISGGQYYTDTQYF,TGTGCCATCAGCGGAGGGCAGTACTACACAGATACGCAGTATTTT
TRBD1,TRBV5-8,-,TRBJ1-2,CASSLAGGTGGLVGGYTF,TGTGCCAGCAGCTTGGCCGGAGGGACAGGGGGTCTCGTTGGTGGCTACACCTTC
TRBD1,TRBV7-8,-,TRBJ1-2,CASSSPGTGENGYTF,TGTGCCAGCAGCTCACCCGGGACAGGGGAGAATGGCTACACCTTC
TRBD1,TRBV11-2,-,TRBJ1-1,CASSPTGGTEAFF,TGTGCCAGCAGCCCGACAGGGGGCACTGAAGCTTTCTTT
-,TRBV9,-,TRBJ2-1,CASSRSQRSNEQFF,TGTGCCAGCAGCCGCTCCCAACGGTCCAATGAGCAGTTCTTC
TRBD1,TRBV5-4,-,TRBJ2-5,CASSPGTAQETQYF,TGTGCCAGCAGCCCAGGGACAGCCCAAGAGACCCAGTACTTC
-,TRBV7-3,-,TRBJ2-2,CASSPYRNTGELFF,TGTGCCAGCAGCCCCTATAGAAACACCGGGGAGCTGTTTTTT
-,TRBV28,-,TRBJ2-7,CASSLRSGSPKLGEQYF,TGTGCCAGCAGTTTGCGGAGCGGCAGCCCGAAGTTGGGCGAGCAGTACTTC
-,TRBV7-9,-,TRBJ1-2,CSSSLSRDGYTF,TGTTCCAGCAGCTTATCGAGGGATGGCTACACCTTC
-,TRBV27,-,TRBJ2-2,CASSLTLGSPNTGELFF,TGTGCCAGCAGTTTAACTCTCGGGTCCCCGAACACCGGGGAGCTGTTTTTT
TRBD1,TRBV7-9,once,TRBJ1-4,CSSSFRPAGQGGEKLFF,TGTTCCAGCAGCTTCAGACCTGCGGGACAGGGAGGTGAAAAACTGTTTTTT
-,TRBV28,-,TRBJ1-1,CASSGRNTEAFF,TGTGCCAGCAGTGGGAGGAACACTGAAGCTTTCTTT
TRBD1,TRBV27,-,TRBJ1-4,CASSSSHRGPNEKLFF,TGTGCCAGCAGTTCCAGTCACAGGGGGCCAAATGAAAAACTGTTTTTT
TRBD2,TRBV5-4,-,TRBJ2-5,CASSSPGLAKETQYF,TGTGCCAGCAGCTCCCCGGGACTAGCGAAAGAGACCCAGTACTTC
TRBD1,TRBV29-1,-,TRBJ2-1,CSVVRDPYGTGDYNEQFF,TGCAGCGTTGTGAGAGATCCTTACGGGACAGGGGATTACAATGAGCAGTTCTTC
-,TRBV5-4,-,TRBJ2-5,CASSWDFGEQYF,TGTGCCAGCAGCTGGGACTTTGGGGAGCAGTACTTC
-,TRBV6-5,-,TRBJ1-5,CASSYGGFSNQPQHF,TGTGCCAGCAGTTATGGAGGGTTTAGCAATCAGCCCCAGCATTTT
-,TRBV14,few,TRBJ1-1,CASSPGPEAFF,TGTGCCAGCAGCCCTGGGCCTGAAGCTTTCTTT
TRBD1,TRBV29-1,-,TRBJ1-1,CSVAGQGWTEAFF,TGCAGCGTTGCGGGACAGGGCTGGACTGAAGCTTTCTTT
TRBD2,TRBV28,-,TRBJ2-2,CASTPTWNSGRAGWTGELFF,TGTGCCAGCACTCCCACTTGGAATAGCGGGAGGGCCGGTTGGACCGGGGAGCTGTTTTTT